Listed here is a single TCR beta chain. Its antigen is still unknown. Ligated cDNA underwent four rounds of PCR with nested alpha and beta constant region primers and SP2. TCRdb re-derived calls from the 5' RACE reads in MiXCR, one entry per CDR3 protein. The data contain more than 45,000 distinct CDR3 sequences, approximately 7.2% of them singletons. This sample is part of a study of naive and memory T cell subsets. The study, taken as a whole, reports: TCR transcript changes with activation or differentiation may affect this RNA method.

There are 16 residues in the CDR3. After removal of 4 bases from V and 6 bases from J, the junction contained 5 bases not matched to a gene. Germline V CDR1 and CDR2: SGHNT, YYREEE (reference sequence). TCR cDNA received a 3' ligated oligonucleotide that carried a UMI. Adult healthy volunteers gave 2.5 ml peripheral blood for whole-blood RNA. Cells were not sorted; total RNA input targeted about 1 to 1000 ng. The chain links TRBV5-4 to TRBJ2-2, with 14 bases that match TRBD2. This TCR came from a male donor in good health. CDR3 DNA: TGTGCCAGCAGCCGACTAGCGGGAGGGCAGGCCGGGGAGCTGTTTTTT. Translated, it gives CASSRLAGGQAGELFF.